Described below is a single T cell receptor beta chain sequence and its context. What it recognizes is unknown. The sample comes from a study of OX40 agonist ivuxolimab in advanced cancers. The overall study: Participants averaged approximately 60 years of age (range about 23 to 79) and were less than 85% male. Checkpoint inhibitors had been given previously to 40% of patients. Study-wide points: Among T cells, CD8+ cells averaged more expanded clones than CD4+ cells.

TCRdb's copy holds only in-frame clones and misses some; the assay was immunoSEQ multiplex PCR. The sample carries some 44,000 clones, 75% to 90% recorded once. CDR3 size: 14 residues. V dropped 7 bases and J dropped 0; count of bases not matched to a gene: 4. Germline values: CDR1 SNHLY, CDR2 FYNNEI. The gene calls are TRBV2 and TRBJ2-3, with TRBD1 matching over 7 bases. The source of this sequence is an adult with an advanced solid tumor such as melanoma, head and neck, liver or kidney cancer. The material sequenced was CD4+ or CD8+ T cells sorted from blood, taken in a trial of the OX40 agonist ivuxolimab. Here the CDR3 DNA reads TGTGCCAGCACCCGGACAGGTAGCACAGATACGCAGTATTTT. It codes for CASTRTGSTDTQYF.